This entry lists 27 T cell receptor beta chains sequenced from one sample in a study of CD8 T cells in ankylosing spondylitis. TCRdb processed the 5' RACE reads anew with MiXCR; each CDR3 protein has one entry. The sample has some 87,000 distinct CDR3 sequences, around 30% seen once. The specimen was blood, either unsorted or a sorted T cell fraction (not recorded which). Source of these receptors: a male donor with ankylosing spondylitis or in good health (not recorded which).

This chain joins TRBV27 and TRBJ2-1; the match to TRBD2 covers 8 bases. Trimming at V came to 3 bases and at J to 4 bases, leaving 11 bases not matched to a gene. CDR1 and CDR2 from the germline V gene are MNHEY and SMNVEV (reference sequence). The CDR3 totals 17 residues. Here the CDR3 reads CASSFGRSGSLYNEQFF. CDR3 coding DNA: TGTGCCAGCAGTTTCGGGAGGAGCGGGAGTTTATACAATGAGCAGTTCTTC.

This clonotype was detected only a few times. The rearrangement links TRBV20-1 to TRBJ2-7, with 15 bases that match TRBD2. V shed 6 bases and J 4 bases; nucleotides not matched to a gene: 7. CDR1 is DFQATT and CDR2 is SNEGSKA in the germline V gene (reference sequence). The CDR3 has 15 residues. The CDR3 bases are TGCAGTGCCCAGGGACTAGCGGGAGGTTATTACGAGCAGTACTTC. Its protein product is CSAQGLAGGYYEQYF.

This clonotype was counted only a few times. This chain connects TRBV29-1 to TRBJ2-3; D call uncertain. Trimming shortened V by 8 bases and J by 2 bases, and 14 bases separated the two germline ends. This CDR3 contains 13 residues. The V gene's germline CDR1 is SQVTM and CDR2 ANQGSEA. The CDR3 DNA reads TGCAGCACGGCACCCGGCTTCACAGATACGCAGTATTTT. Translation: CSTAPGFTDTQYF.

This clonotype was seen only a few times. The chain carries TRBV10-3 and TRBJ2-3; 13 bases agree with TRBD2. CDR3 length: 17 amino acids. V was pared by 10 bases and J by 1 base, with 11 bases of the junction left unmatched. The V gene's germline CDR1 is ENHRY and CDR2 SYGVKD. The CDR3 loop is CATETGTSGKGTDTQYF. As DNA, the CDR3 is TGTGCCACCGAAACCGGGACTAGCGGGAAAGGCACAGATACGCAGTATTTT.

The chain couples TRBV7-9 to TRBJ2-1, with D possibly called TRBD1 or TRBD2 (5 bases each). CDR3 size: 14 residues. V was trimmed by 1 base and J by 9 bases, leaving 13 bases between them. Per germline, CDR1 SEHNR and CDR2 FQNEAQ (reference sequence). The CDR3 DNA is TGTGCCAGCAGCTTAGGATCCCGGGACGGTGAGCAGTTCTTC. It yields the protein CASSLGSRDGEQFF.

There are a few counts of this clonotype. The rearrangement links TRBV6-5 to TRBJ2-1; 10 positions match TRBD2. J lost 3 bases, V lost 0 bases, and 5 bases had no gene match. CDR3 length: 17 residues. Germline assignment: CDR1 MNHEY and CDR2 SVGAGI. As DNA, the CDR3 is TGTGCCAGCAGTTACTCAGGTCTAGCGGGAGTCTACAATGAGCAGTTCTTC. Encoded protein: CASSYSGLAGVYNEQFF.

In its sample, this clonotype was seen a few times. The J gene is TRBJ2-5, the V gene TRBV9; possibly TRBD1 for D (6 bases). The CDR3 spans 15 residues. Deletions cut 3 bases from V and 4 bases from J, with 16 bases between. Germline CDR1 and CDR2: SGDLS and YYNGEE. The CDR3 nucleotides read TGTGCCAGCAGCGCCCGGGACACCACTCTAGAGACCCAGTACTTC. This codes for CASSARDTTLETQYF. The whole variable domain, remainder taken from reference TRBV9 and TRBJ2-5, is DSGVTQTPKHLITATGQRVTLRCSPRSGDLSVYWYQQSLDQGLQFLIQYYNGEERAKGNILERFSAQQFPDLHSELNLSSLELGDSALYFCASSARDTTLETQYFGPGTRLLVL.

In this sample, this clonotype turned up many times. CDR3 amino acids: CASSLEGQIYGYTF. CDR3 DNA: TGTGCCAGCAGCTTAGAAGGGCAGATCTATGGCTACACCTTC. The J gene is TRBJ1-2, the V gene TRBV7-9; D remains ambiguous. Germline values: CDR1 SEHNR, CDR2 FQNEAQ (reference sequence). The CDR3 totals 14 residues. V lost 1 base to trimming and J lost 4 bases, with 10 bases between them.

In this sample, this clonotype turned up a few times. This chain joins TRBV2 and TRBJ2-3; 9 nucleotides align to TRBD2. J lost 5 bases, V lost 3 bases, and 6 bases had no gene match. This CDR3 has 15 amino acids. Per the germline V gene, CDR1 is SNHLY and CDR2 is FYNNEI. The CDR3 coding sequence is TGTGCCAGCAGTGAGGTTGGACTAGCGTTAGATACGCAGTATTTT. It translates to CASSEVGLALDTQYF.

The chain joins TRBV7-2 to TRBJ1-5, with a possible D match to TRBD1 (5 bases). V dropped 5 bases and J dropped 5 bases, with 22 bases sitting between them. This CDR3 comprises 17 residues. Germline CDR1 reads SGHTA; CDR2 reads FQGNSA. CDR3: CASSPGYVAGGYQPQHF. CDR3 in DNA: TGTGCCAGCAGCCCAGGGTATGTGGCGGGGGGTTATCAGCCCCAGCATTTT.

This clonotype was counted at least ten times. The chain uses TRBV15 and TRBJ1-3; D might be TRBD1 (5 bases). Germline CDR1 LNHNV, CDR2 YYDKDF (reference sequence). V was cut by 8 bases and J by 2 bases, with 10 bases left in between. The CDR3 sequence is 13 residues long. The CDR3 DNA reads TGTGCCACCTCTCCGGGGGCTGGAAACACCATATATTTT. This sequence encodes CATSPGAGNTIYF.

Only a few counts were recorded for this clonotype. The chain uses TRBV6-5 and TRBJ2-7; D call uncertain. V was cut by 6 bases and J by 2 bases, with 11 bases left in between. The CDR3 has 13 amino acids. CDR1 is MNHEY and CDR2 is SVGAGI in the germline V gene. The CDR3 nucleotides are TGTGCCAGCAGCTTAGGAGTGGCCTACGAGCAGTACGTC. This encodes CASSLGVAYEQYV.

This clonotype turned up a few times. This chain connects TRBV20-1 to TRBJ1-1; no clear D. Germline lookup yields CDR1 DFQATT and CDR2 SNEGSKA (reference sequence). V shed 0 bases and J shed 0 bases, with 8 bases lying between them. This CDR3 region has 14 residues. The CDR3 sequence: CSAREADLNTEAFF. The CDR3 DNA reads TGCAGTGCTAGAGAGGCAGACCTGAACACTGAAGCTTTCTTT.

The chain couples TRBV18 to TRBJ2-2, with D perhaps being TRBD1 or TRBD2 (6 bases each). The germline gives CDR1 KGHSH, CDR2 LQKENI. The CDR3 length is 16 residues. Trimming removed 3 bases from V and 1 base from J, with 12 bases in between. The CDR3 DNA reads as TGTGCCAGCTCACCGGAGGAGGGGGTGAACACCGGGGAGCTGTTTTTT. It yields the protein CASSPEEGVNTGELFF. The variable domain in full, with the rest retrieved from reference TRBV18 and TRBJ2-2, is NAGVMQNPRHLVRRRGQEARLRCSPMKGHSHVYWYRQLPEEGLKFMVYLQKENIIDESGMPKERFSAEFPKEGPSILRIQQVVRGDSAAYFCASSPEEGVNTGELFFGEGSRLTVL.

The chain combines TRBV20-1 with TRBJ1-1, with a tentative D call TRBD1 (6 bases). V was pared by 5 bases and J by 6 bases, with 10 bases between. CDR1 and CDR2 (germline): DFQATT, SNEGSKA (reference sequence). The CDR3 is 11 amino acids. The CDR3 is CSAQGRSEAFF. As DNA, the CDR3 is TGCAGTGCTCAGGGGAGGTCTGAAGCTTTCTTT.

This rearrangement joins TRBV29-1 to TRBJ1-1, with 9 bases aligning to TRBD1. Germline loops: CDR1 SQVTM, CDR2 ANQGSEA. The CDR3 extends over 12 amino acids. The CDR3 reads CRSTGGYTEAFF. CDR3 bases: TGCAGGTCGACAGGGGGGTACACTGAAGCTTTCTTT.

Regarding this clonotype: The junction does not match germline at one end; this may be a read error. The chain links TRBV29-1 to TRBJ2-6, with a tentative D call TRBD1 (5 bases). Germline CDR1 reads SQVTM; CDR2 reads ANQGSEA. The CDR3 totals 13 residues. The CDR3 nucleotides read TGCAGCGTTGCTACCCCTGGGGCCAACGGCCTGACTTTC. This gives the protein CSVATPGANGLTF.

This clonotype has more than one count but fewer than ten. DNA of the CDR3: TGCAGTGCTAGCAACTACGGCACAGATACGCAGTATTTT. Its translation: CSASNYGTDTQYF. The chain carries TRBV20-1 and TRBJ2-3; the D is unclear. The CDR3 is made up of 13 amino acids. Trimming removed 3 bases at V and 1 base at J, with 8 bases between. Germline-derived CDR1 and CDR2 are DFQATT and SNEGSKA (reference sequence).

This clonotype was counted only a few times. CDR3: CASSYVRGSTDTQYF. In nucleotides, the CDR3 is TGTGCCAGCAGTTACGTGCGGGGCAGCACAGATACGCAGTATTTT. The chain has TRBV6-5 and TRBJ2-3; possibly TRBD2 for D (6 bases). The CDR3 has 15 residues. Trimming removed 2 bases from V and 0 bases from J, with 9 bases in between. CDR1 and CDR2 (germline): MNHEY, SVGAGI.

As regards this clonotype: A much larger clone lies one base from this, so it may be a read error. The chain combines TRBV25-1 with TRBJ2-7; 7 bases map to TRBD1. V lost 3 bases and J lost 0; bases outside the gene matches: 2. This CDR3 contains 14 residues. In germline, CDR1 is MGHDK, CDR2 SYGVNS. CDR3 loop: CASSDRDSSYEQYF. CDR3 nucleotides: TGTGCCAGCAGTGACCGGGACAGCTCCTACGAGCAGTACTTC.

The CDR3 is CAAGPRTRANVLTF. The CDR3 DNA reads as TGTGCCGCGGGGCCCCGGACAAGGGCCAACGTCCTGACTTTC. The chain has TRBV19 and TRBJ2-6, with TRBD2 as a possible D gene (6 bases). Trimming removed 11 bases at V and 5 bases at J, with 16 bases between. This CDR3 is 14 amino acids long. The germline V gene has CDR1 LNHDA and CDR2 SQIVND (reference sequence).

V gene TRBV12-3 or TRBV12-4 combines with J gene TRBJ1-2; D is unclear. The CDR3 is 12 residues long. V was shortened by 6 bases and J by 4 bases, with 9 bases between the two germline ends. The DNA for the CDR3 is TGTGCCAGCAGAAGAGGCGGCTATGGCTACACCTTC. Protein product: CASRRGGYGYTF.

This chain uses TRBV29-1 with TRBJ1-1, with D tentatively TRBD1 (5 bases). Trimming took 5 bases from V and 3 from J, leaving 16 bases between them. From germline, CDR1 is SQVTM and CDR2 ANQGSEA. The length of the CDR3 is 14 residues. As DNA, the CDR3 is TGCAGCGTTCAAACCTCGGGGGGTTACACTGAAGCTTTCTTT. The encoded protein is CSVQTSGGYTEAFF.

This clonotype came up many times. The J gene is TRBJ1-1, the V gene TRBV7-3, with 7 bases fitting TRBD1. Per the germline V gene, CDR1 is SGHTA and CDR2 is FQGTGA. This CDR3 is 13 amino acids long. The junction had 3 bases not matched to a gene; V was cut back by 4 bases and J by 4 bases. CDR3 DNA sequence: TGTGCCAGCAGCTCAGGGGGTAGCACTGAAGCTTTCTTT. Protein product: CASSSGGSTEAFF.

A few counts support this clonotype. V gene TRBV6-1 combines with J gene TRBJ1-4; D is uncertain. V shed 6 bases and J shed 0 bases, with 8 bases lying between them. The CDR3 has 14 residues. Germline loops: CDR1 MNHNS, CDR2 SASEGT. The CDR3 here is CASRRRPTNEKLFF. CDR3 DNA sequence: TGTGCCAGCAGAAGGCGACCAACTAATGAAAAACTGTTTTTT.

This clonotype came up once. This rearrangement joins TRBV29-1 to TRBJ1-2, with a tentative D call TRBD1 (6 bases). Germline-derived CDR1 and CDR2 are SQVTM and ANQGSEA. CDR3 length: 12 residues. V was cut by 2 bases and J by 7 bases, with 11 bases left in between. The CDR3 region is CSVEIGGGGYTF. In DNA form, the CDR3 reads TGCAGCGTTGAAATAGGGGGAGGTGGCTACACCTTC.

This clonotype was counted between two and nine times. V and J are TRBV29-1 and TRBJ2-2; D possibly matches TRBD1 or TRBD2 (6 bases each). V lost 5 bases to trimming and J lost 4 bases, with 14 bases between them. Germline CDR1 reads SQVTM; CDR2 reads ANQGSEA. The CDR3 is 14 amino acids. The CDR3 nucleotides are TGCAGCGTTACTCGGGGGCAGGGCACCGGGGAGCTGTTTTTT. Its protein product is CSVTRGQGTGELFF.